This T cell receptor (beta chain) was sequenced during a study of molecular identifiers for immune sequencing clone quantification. Naive CD8 libraries used 20,000 to 1,000,000 sorted cells and 10%, 30% or 50% RNA. For naive CD8 T cells, sorting used the CD8+CD4-CCR7+CD45RA+ phenotype. Whole-study findings and limits: Over 99% of effector molecules, yet under 1% of naive-cell molecules, were held by clones above 20 RNA copies.

Listed TCR primers and previously described methods were used for bulk TCR libraries. TCRdb independently ran MiXCR on the PCR reads; one entry per CDR3 protein. The sample includes about 640,000 distinct CDR3 sequences, 15% to 20% seen only once; the top ten take roughly 0.9%. This clonotype has ten or more counts. What it binds is not known. The clonotype originates from a human donor in good health. Some libraries in this study had Jurkat cell RNA spiked in. The sample taken for sequencing was naive CD8+ T cells from blood, with Jurkat cell RNA spiked in. As to subset: FACS-sorted CD8+CD4-CCR7+CD45RA+ naive T cells.

The CDR3 loop is CASSQVSNRGFAYGYTF. In DNA form, the CDR3 reads TGTGCCAGCAGCCAAGTTTCTAACAGAGGCTTCGCCTATGGCTACACCTTC. This sequence joins TRBV14 and TRBJ1-2; D call uncertain. The CDR3 consists of 17 residues. CDR1 SGHDN and CDR2 FVKESK come from the germline V gene. V shed 1 base and J shed 4 bases, with 19 bases lying between them.